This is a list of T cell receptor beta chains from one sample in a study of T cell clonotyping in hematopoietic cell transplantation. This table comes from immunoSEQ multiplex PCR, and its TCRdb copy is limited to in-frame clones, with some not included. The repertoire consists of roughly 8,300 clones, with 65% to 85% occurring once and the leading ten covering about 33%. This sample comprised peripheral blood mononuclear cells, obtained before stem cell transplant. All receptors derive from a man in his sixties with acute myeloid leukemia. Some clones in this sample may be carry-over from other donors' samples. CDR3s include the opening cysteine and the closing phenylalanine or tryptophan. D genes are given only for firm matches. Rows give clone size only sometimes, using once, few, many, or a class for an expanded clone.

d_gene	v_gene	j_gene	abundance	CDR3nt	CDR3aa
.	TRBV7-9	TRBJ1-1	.	TGTGCCAGCAACCGGGCGGAAAGCACTGAAGCTTTCTTT	CASNRAESTEAFF
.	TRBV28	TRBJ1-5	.	TGTGCCAGCAGTTTATACAGGAATCAGCCCCAGCATTTT	CASSLYRNQPQHF
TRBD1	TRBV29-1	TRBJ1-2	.	TGCAGCGCCGACAGGGAAGGGTATGGCTACACCTTC	CSADREGYGYTF
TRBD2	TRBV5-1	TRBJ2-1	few	TGCGCCAGCAGCTTGGAGGTAGCGGGCAACAATGAGCAGTTCTTC	CASSLEVAGNNEQFF
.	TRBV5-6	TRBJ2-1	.	TGTGCCAGCAGTAGTATCCGACAGGTTAAGAATGAGCAGTTCTTC	CASSSIRQVKNEQFF
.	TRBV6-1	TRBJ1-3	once	TGTGCCAGCAGTGAAACAGCTTCTGGAAACACCATATATTTT	CASSETASGNTIYF
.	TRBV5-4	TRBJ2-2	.	TGTGCCAGCAGCTTGGGAAGGGTAGAGAACACCGGGGAGCTGTTTTTT	CASSLGRVENTGELFF
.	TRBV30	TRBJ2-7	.	TGTGCCTGGATGCCACAGGGAGAGTCCTTGTACGAGCAGTACTTC	CAWMPQGESLYEQYF
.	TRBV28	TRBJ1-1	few	TGTGCCAGCAGTCCATTACAGGGATTGAACACTGAAGCTTTCTTT	CASSPLQGLNTEAFF
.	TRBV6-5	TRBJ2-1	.	TGTGCCAGCAGCTCTGGCAGTCATGCTGAGCAGTTCTTC	CASSSGSHAEQFF
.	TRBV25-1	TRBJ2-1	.	TGTGCCAGCATTTCGGGGTTGGGCTCCTACAATGAGCAGTTCTTC	CASISGLGSYNEQFF
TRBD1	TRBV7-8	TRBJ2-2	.	TGTGCCAGCAGCTTAGGACAGGGGGACACCGGGGAGCTGTTTTTT	CASSLGQGDTGELFF
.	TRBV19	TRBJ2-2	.	TGTGCCAGTGAGTCTTTTGGCGGTATCTCCGGGGAGCTGTTTTTT	CASESFGGISGELFF